A selection of T cell receptor beta chains follows, all from one sample in a study of cytomegalovirus exposure and HLA in healthy donors. This table comes from immunoSEQ multiplex PCR, and its TCRdb copy is limited to in-frame clones, with some not included. The table lists 150,000 or so clones, around 80% of them singletons. The source material was PBMCs. These receptors were obtained from a man younger than 35 in good health and CMV-seropositive. The conserved cysteine and the conserved F or W are not part of the CDR3 here. Fields, in order: V gene, CDR3 protein.

V gene: TRBV6-1
CDR3 protein: ASSRPGDDDDGYT

V gene: TRBV9
CDR3 protein: ASSPGAGRTDTQY

V gene: TRBV18
CDR3 protein: ASSPPTGGMNTEAF

V gene: TRBV10-1
CDR3 protein: ASSVTSGMITDTQY

V gene: TRBV4-1
CDR3 protein: ASSLRDNSYEQY

V gene: TRBV11-2
CDR3 protein: ASSLGTGSVGGYT

V gene: TRBV27
CDR3 protein: ASSPRTSGRNDEQF

V gene: TRBV30
CDR3 protein: AWSWGGETEAF

V gene: TRBV2
CDR3 protein: ASSGGGVGQPQH

V gene: TRBV28
CDR3 protein: ASSLPLQGIINTEAF

V gene: TRBV28
CDR3 protein: ASSATGYNEQF

V gene: TRBV4-2
CDR3 protein: ASSQERAGGGETQY

V gene: TRBV19
CDR3 protein: ASSTTGMTSTDTQY

V gene: TRBV27
CDR3 protein: ASSLSPTGGGGYT

V gene: TRBV4-2
CDR3 protein: ASSQISSMGHEQF

V gene: TRBV2
CDR3 protein: ASSELYSTGRCEAF

V gene: TRBV6-1
CDR3 protein: ASSGGGVGSPLH

V gene: TRBV4-1
CDR3 protein: ASSQETSGSDSYEQY

V gene: TRBV9
CDR3 protein: ASSVDPAGIANEQF

V gene: TRBV5-1
CDR3 protein: ASSSGLAPAVQF

V gene: TRBV12-5
CDR3 protein: ASGLFLEGLTEAF

V gene: TRBV4-1
CDR3 protein: ASSPRDKSSNQPQH

V gene: TRBV6-1
CDR3 protein: ASSRDRQETQY

V gene: TRBV21-1
CDR3 protein: ASSRVQDRHLQTQY

V gene: TRBV6-1
CDR3 protein: ASYFTGDAYEQY

V gene: TRBV7-8
CDR3 protein: ASSLEIGQVQETQY

V gene: TRBV5-4
CDR3 protein: ASSLGGLAGHTDTQY

V gene: TRBV27
CDR3 protein: ASSLSGSSYEQY

V gene: TRBV6-6
CDR3 protein: ASSYSLAESSGEQY

V gene: TRBV5-8
CDR3 protein: ASSPRGVRNYGYT

V gene: TRBV28
CDR3 protein: ASSQAGVMNEQF

V gene: TRBV6-5
CDR3 protein: ASSRGGWVYEQY

V gene: TRBV11-2
CDR3 protein: ASSLFGTDTQY

V gene: TRBV28
CDR3 protein: ASSREGNQPQH

V gene: TRBV9
CDR3 protein: ASSVETGVNTEAF

V gene: TRBV11-3
CDR3 protein: ASTGDLAHNEQF

V gene: TRBV28
CDR3 protein: ASSFGLGGRTEAF

V gene: TRBV28
CDR3 protein: ASSLRGTRYGYT

V gene: TRBV7-6
CDR3 protein: ASSLDRTSGFGAYEQY

V gene: TRBV5-6
CDR3 protein: ASSPQGAYEQY

V gene: TRBV6-5
CDR3 protein: ASSRQGYEQY

V gene: TRBV5-1
CDR3 protein: ASGRVPGYGSEAF

V gene: TRBV5-4
CDR3 protein: ASSTDRGLGEKLF

V gene: TRBV4-1
CDR3 protein: ASSQGGFSRYEQY

V gene: TRBV6-1
CDR3 protein: ASSSRDRGHEQY

V gene: TRBV19
CDR3 protein: ASSLAGTGGFSEQF

V gene: TRBV2
CDR3 protein: ASSQGQGLEQY

V gene: TRBV5-1
CDR3 protein: ASSLGRDTQY

V gene: TRBV5-1
CDR3 protein: ASSLVRNSPLH

V gene: TRBV9
CDR3 protein: ASSLREGNDNEQF

V gene: TRBV2
CDR3 protein: ASSGSRGSNQPQH

V gene: TRBV6-6
CDR3 protein: ASSEGYEQY

V gene: TRBV11-2
CDR3 protein: ASSSLAVTDTQY

V gene: TRBV5-1
CDR3 protein: ASSLTYSGNTEAF

V gene: TRBV5-4
CDR3 protein: ASSFLNRENTEAF

V gene: TRBV28
CDR3 protein: ASSFSIAGVDQETQY

V gene: TRBV25-1
CDR3 protein: ASTRTSGRPGELF